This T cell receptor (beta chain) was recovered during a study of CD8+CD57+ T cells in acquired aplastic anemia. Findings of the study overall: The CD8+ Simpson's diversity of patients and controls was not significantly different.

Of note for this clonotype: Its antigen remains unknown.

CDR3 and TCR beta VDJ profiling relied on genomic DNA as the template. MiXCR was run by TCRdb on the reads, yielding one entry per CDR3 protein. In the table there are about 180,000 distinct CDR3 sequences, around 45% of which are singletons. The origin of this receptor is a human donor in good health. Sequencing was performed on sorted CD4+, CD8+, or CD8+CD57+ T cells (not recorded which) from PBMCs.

Here the CDR3 reads CASSLVRQDTDTQYF. DNA of the CDR3: TGTGCCAGCAGCTTAGTCCGACAGGACACAGATACGCAGTATTTT. The J gene is TRBJ2-3, the V gene TRBV7-8; a possible D gene is TRBD1 (6 bases). The CDR3 extends over 15 amino acids. Trimming took 1 base from V and 2 from J, leaving 10 bases between them. In germline, CDR1 is SGHVS, CDR2 FQNEAQ.